This T cell receptor (beta chain) derives from a study of cytomegalovirus exposure and HLA in healthy donors (dated by TCRdb to the late 2010s). Turning to the overall study: An earlier analysis of approximately 640 of the donors reported 276 Gb of sequence data and 100 million to 130 million unique TCR beta sequences from about 200 million T cells. In addition to the first cohort of approximately 650 subjects, a separate validation cohort of approximately 110 different subjects was used. Rather than drawing on any new phenotypic data, the later analysis identified candidate immune exposures from TCR beta sequences and the way those sequences occurred across donors. HLA typing covered class I and class II loci at four-digit resolution. Genome-wide SNP genotypes for about 65% of the roughly 670 donors were used in a later genetic analysis, which treated that subset as a discovery cohort. Roughly 5 DR-DQ haplotypes were handled as single units for association and clustering, since linkage in the cohort was strong. Every repertoire in the discovery cohort had been generated on one and the same sequencing platform. Donor age, sex, ethnicity and CMV serostatus were compiled alongside the repertoire data. To decide whether each TCR beta V gene segment behaved as functional or pseudogenic, an earlier analysis of some 570 of the donors relied on high-throughput TCR beta sequencing. Of the 398 genotyped donors, 70% to 90% were placed in the genetic ancestry cluster associated with self-reported Caucasian donors. To study patterns of TCR occurrence, a later analysis re-analyzed previously published TCR beta repertoires from several hundred donors and added high-resolution HLA genotyping. The study used immunosequencing to profile the T cell repertoires of approximately 630 subjects and linked those repertoires to cytomegalovirus serostatus. Around 320 gigabases of sequencing data and approximately 85 million unique TCR sequences were included in an early release covering about 600 HLA-typed donors. The study aimed to test whether cataloging public T cell receptors could reveal signatures of past pathogen exposure. The number of typed donors differed by locus: about 620-640 for A, B, C, DRB1 and DQB1; 522 for DQA1; 606 for DPA1; and around 470 for DPB1. To predict cytomegalovirus infection status, the study brought together high-throughput TCR immunosequencing, statistical association of individual TCRs with disease status, and machine learning. Among 398 genotyped donors of the cohort, an average of around 250,000 unique TCR beta nucleotide sequences was sequenced per donor, of which about 18% were non-productive.

In total, just over 650 healthy bone marrow donors made up the cohort. At the time of sampling, every cohort member was nominally healthy, though immune exposures that went unrecorded were likely present. The donor was CMV seronegative and was included in the group of a few hundred seronegative cohort members. Every donor gave a peripheral blood sample, and the peripheral blood mononuclear cells from that sample were used for TCR beta sequencing. Genomic DNA was extracted from the blood cell samples with the Qiagen DNeasy Blood Extraction Kit. V is clipped by 0 bases and J by 9 bases, and the sequence between their germline boundaries is 9 bases long. The germline V gene (reference sequence) sets CDR1 to DFQATT and CDR2 to SNEGSKA. The CDR3 has 11 amino acids, counting the end cysteine and phenylalanine. Only the CDR3 region is kept as DNA, spanning 33 bases read in frame from base 1. Library creation used the immunoSEQ multiplex PCR assay. A mixture of 60 forward primers for TCR Vbeta segments and 13 reverse primers for TCR Jbeta segments was used in the multiplex PCR. The CDR3 region of rearranged TCR beta genes was amplified from genomic DNA by a multiplex PCR assay. The amplified TCR beta libraries were sequenced on the Illumina HiSeq System as 87-base-pair reads. Per the original workflow: A later analysis counted approximately 76 million unique TCR beta chains across the 666 repertoires, and some 11 million of these chains were shared by at least two donors. Raw reads were error-corrected and collapsed into unique sequences by a nearest-neighbor algorithm in which closely related sequences were merged to remove PCR and sequencing errors. CDR3 sequences were aligned to IMGT reference sequences to assign V, D and J gene segments. Each retained sequence needed at least a six-nucleotide match to both a V gene segment and a J gene segment. A rearrangement counted as productive if the CDR3 had no stop codons and remained in frame with V and J, and every other rearrangement counted as non-productive. Following IMGT convention, CDR3 was defined as the stretch from the second conserved V-encoded cysteine up to the conserved J-encoded phenylalanine. The earlier analysis of 450 to 750 of the donors excluded any sequence lacking an unambiguous match to a single V gene segment. In an earlier analysis of almost 600 of the donors, a V segment was called functional when productive rearrangements were above 56.7%, and segregating when the standard deviation between donors exceeded 5%. To diagnose cytomegalovirus status from the catalog of TCR beta chain sequences, a statistical classification framework was built. A later analysis assigned V and J genes by comparing TCR nucleotide sequences with IMGT/GENE-DB human TR gene sequences. In a later analysis, CDR3 sequences and most-parsimonious VDJ recombination scenarios were assigned using the TCRdist pipeline. A later analysis defined each TCR beta chain by its CDR3 amino acid sequence plus V-gene family, and excluded reads lacking a unique V-gene family. A later analysis removed 592 highly shared, low-generation-probability nucleotide sequences to deal with suspected cross-contamination and a sequencing artifact. In a later analysis, a clonal expansion index was calculated for each public chain from normalized within-repertoire ranks of inferred template counts. In a later analysis, generation probabilities were computed using a VDJ recombination model fitted to out-of-frame rearrangements, and the results were checked against IGoR. A later analysis scored TCR-TCR, TCR-HLA and TCR-CMV co-occurrence with hypergeometric tests, applying a repertoire-size bias correction to TCR pairs. To estimate false discovery rates, a later analysis permuted the HLA or CMV assignments 20 times. In a later analysis, co-occurring TCRs were grouped with DBSCAN, and TCRdist sequence similarity was added when clustering was performed within HLA-allele-positive subsets. Co-occurrence clustering excluded repertoires with fewer than 30,000 or more than 120,000 public chains, plus five with anomalous nucleotide sharing. As stored in TCRdb, this immuneACCESS dataset retains in-frame rearrangements with V and J assigned. A fraction of the clones does not appear; measured against another copy, unresolved V genes explain less than half of the discrepancy, and the remainder lacks a known reason. That table is the source of V, J and clone size, and D and trimming were worked out from the DNA. This sample gives 150,000 to 200,000 clones in total; around 80% of them show up just once. Around 5% of the sample lies in the top ten.

Study-wide conclusions, independent of this receptor: Linkage disequilibrium might explain the correlated functional status among segregating V segments, but an unknown experimental factor could not be ruled out. It was suggested by the authors that the approach could potentially be generalized to other disease states and immunological phenotypes. A few of the identified cytomegalovirus-associated TCR beta chains were confirmed in vitro to be specific for cytomegalovirus antigens. According to a later analysis, most CMV-associated TCR beta chains appeared to be HLA-restricted, and the HLA associations seemed to be driven largely by CMV exposure. The study gave a list of about 170 TCR beta chains associated with cytomegalovirus. In a later analysis, several top co-occurrence clusters were reported to appear linked to parvovirus B19, influenza, CMV and Epstein-Barr virus. The cohort was sequenced for TCR beta chains only, and without alpha or paired-chain data the features that could be detected were limited. Strong co-occurrence of HLA alleles, especially DR and DQ, made assigning TCR associations to individual alleles difficult. Cytomegalovirus status was reported to be diagnosed by the classifier with high specificity and sensitivity in both the original and validation cohorts. A later analysis found that TCR association rates varied across HLA loci, with DRB1 alleles showing the most associated TCRs and HLA-C alleles the fewest. While some public TCRs were present in many individuals, most TCR sequences turned up only very rarely across donors. Because counts were too low, some 17 rarely observed V segments, including chromosome 9 orphons, were excluded from the earlier analysis of 587 of the donors. The only immune exposure information available for the cohort was CMV serostatus. Some IMGT-functional V segments, including TRBV6-2 and TRBV6-3, could not be distinguished by the 87-base-pair reads and were therefore excluded. V-gene and J-gene trimming of TCR beta chains was associated with a missense DCLRE1C variant in a later genetic analysis, and the association was replicated in an independent cohort. A later analysis found that HLA-associated TCR beta chains were more clonally expanded and had lower generation probabilities than equally common non-associated chains. Specific HLA alleles were associated with over 15,000 TCR beta sequences at a false discovery rate of 0.05 in a later analysis. In an earlier analysis of around 500 of the donors, most TCR beta V segments appeared in productive rearrangements about 87% or about 30% of the time, broadly matching IMGT annotations. A later genetic analysis reported fewer N-insertions in productive TCRs among donors in an Asian-associated ancestry cluster than the approximately 700-donor mean. The sequencing pipeline was judged likely to have produced a cluster of highly shared sequence variants as a technical artifact. Because some donors lacked HLA typing at each locus, the association tests relied only on the typed subset. A further reported finding was that TCR beta sequences accurately predicted the HLA-A and HLA-B alleles for most subjects in the first cohort. Sequencing depth was assumed to be roughly uniform across donors in the presence/absence analyses, though that assumption may not hold.

With respect to this clone: The specificity of this receptor is unknown. The record has no base qualities; no much larger clone is one base away.

Recombination joined TRBV20-1 with TRBJ2-7, with TRBD1 as a weak D call on 6 bases. The sequence derives from a man aged 18 to 35 in good health and CMV-seronegative. Source material: PBMCs. The DNA is as follows: TGCAGTGCTAGAGAACAGGGTGGGCAGTACTTC. Translated, it gives CSAREQGGQYF.